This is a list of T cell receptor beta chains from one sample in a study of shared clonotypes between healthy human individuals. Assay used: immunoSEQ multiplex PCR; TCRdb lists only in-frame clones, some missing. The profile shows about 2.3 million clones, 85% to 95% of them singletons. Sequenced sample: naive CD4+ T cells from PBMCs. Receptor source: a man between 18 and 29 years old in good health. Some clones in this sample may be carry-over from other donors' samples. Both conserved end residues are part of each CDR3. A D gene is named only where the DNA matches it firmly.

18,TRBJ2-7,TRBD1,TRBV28,CASTMGDRGTSWGYEQYF,TGTGCCAGCACTATGGGGGACAGGGGTACTTCATGGGGCTACGAGCAGTACTTC
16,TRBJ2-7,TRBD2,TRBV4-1,CASSQPQGLATYEQYF,TGCGCCAGCAGCCAACCCCAGGGACTAGCGACCTACGAGCAGTACTTC
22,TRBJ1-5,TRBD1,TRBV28,CASSFPTVYLGGQGARSEPQHF,TGTGCCAGCAGTTTCCCCACAGTCTATCTGGGGGGACAGGGGGCCCGATCTGAGCCCCAGCATTTT
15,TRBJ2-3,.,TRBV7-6,CASSLEIQATDTQYF,TGTGCCAGCAGCTTAGAAATCCAAGCAACAGATACGCAGTATTTT
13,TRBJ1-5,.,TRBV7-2,CASSLDTYQPQHF,TGTGCCAGCAGCCTGGACACCTATCAGCCCCAGCATTTT
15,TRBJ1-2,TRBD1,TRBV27,CASSPRQGGGYGYTF,TGTGCCAGCAGTCCCCGACAGGGAGGTGGCTATGGCTACACCTTC
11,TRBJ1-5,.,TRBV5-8,CASGLFGPQHF,TGTGCCAGCGGCTTGTTTGGGCCCCAGCATTTT
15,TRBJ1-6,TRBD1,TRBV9,CASSPRDRDRSPLHF,TGTGCCAGCAGCCCGCGGGACAGGGATCGTTCACCCCTCCACTTT
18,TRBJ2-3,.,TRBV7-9,CASSLGLSGTQQTDTQYF,TGTGCCAGCAGCTTAGGGTTATCCGGGACACAGCAGACAGATACGCAGTATTTT
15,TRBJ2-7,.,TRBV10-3,CAISEPGRQGYEQYF,TGTGCCATCAGTGAGCCGGGACGGCAGGGCTACGAGCAGTACTTC
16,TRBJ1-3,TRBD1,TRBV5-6,CASSSTQGAGGNTIYF,TGTGCCAGCAGCTCGACACAGGGGGCAGGAGGAAACACCATATATTTT
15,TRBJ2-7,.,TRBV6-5,CASSYDGTVTYEQYF,TGTGCCAGCAGTTACGACGGGACGGTAACCTACGAGCAGTACTTC
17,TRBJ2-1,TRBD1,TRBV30,CAWAKTGAKTTYNEQFF,TGTGCCTGGGCCAAAACAGGGGCCAAAACTACCTACAATGAGCAGTTCTTC
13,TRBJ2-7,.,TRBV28,CASSFPGTYEQYF,TGTGCCAGCAGTTTTCCGGGAACCTACGAGCAGTACTTC
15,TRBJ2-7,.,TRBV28,CASSLGIPPRYEQYF,TGTGCCAGCAGTTTAGGGATACCCCCCCGCTACGAGCAGTACTTC
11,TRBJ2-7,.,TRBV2,CASSEVVEQYF,TGTGCCAGCAGTGAAGTGGTCGAGCAGTACTTC
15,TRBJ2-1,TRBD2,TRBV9,CASSVVLAGYNEQFF,TGTGCCAGCAGCGTAGTTCTAGCGGGGTACAATGAGCAGTTCTTC